Each of the 7 T cell receptor beta chains below was sequenced from the same sample in a study of blood T cell repertoires in COVID-19. Clones were read by immunoSEQ multiplex PCR, and TCRdb kept only the in-frame ones, dropping some. This sample yields around 270,000 clones, of which more than 65% are seen a single time; 15% to 19% belongs to the top ten. Sequenced sample: peripheral blood. The origin of the receptors is an older person with COVID-19, enrolled during active disease.

V and J are TRBV5-1 and TRBJ2-7; 9 bases match TRBD1. Germline V gene data show CDR1 as SGHRS and CDR2 as YFSETQ. Unmatched junction bases numbered 12, after V lost 4 bases and J lost 4 bases. The CDR3 consists of 16 residues. The CDR3 DNA sequence: TGCGCCAGCAGCCCAGGGACAGGGTGGGGTCTGTACGAGCAGTACTTC. Amino acids: CASSPGTGWGLYEQYF.

This clone has only one observation. The chain employs TRBV9 and TRBJ2-1, with D unclear. V dropped 1 base and J dropped 6 bases, with 11 bases sitting between them. This CDR3 is built from 14 residues. Germline-derived CDR1 and CDR2 are SGDLS and YYNGEE. The CDR3 loop is CASSVLSGLNEQFF. CDR3 DNA sequence: TGTGCCAGCAGCGTACTTTCTGGCCTCAATGAGCAGTTCTTC.

The chain carries TRBV13 and TRBJ2-1; 8 nucleotides align to TRBD2. This CDR3 has 18 residues. The trim removed 3 bases at V and 0 bases at J, leaving 10 bases unmatched. Germline V CDR1 and CDR2: PRHDT, FYEKMQ (reference sequence). CDR3 loop: CASSFRGSGVSSYNEQFF. DNA of the CDR3: TGTGCCAGCAGCTTTAGAGGTAGCGGGGTAAGCTCCTACAATGAGCAGTTCTTC.

The V and J genes are TRBV29-1 and TRBJ2-1; TRBD1 agrees at 10 bases. V shed 5 bases and J 3 bases; nucleotides not matched to a gene: 7. CDR3 length: 15 amino acids. Germline-derived CDR1 and CDR2 are SQVTM and ANQGSEA. CDR3 region: CSVPGTGVIYNEQFF. The CDR3 coding sequence is TGCAGCGTTCCCGGGACAGGGGTAATCTACAATGAGCAGTTCTTC.

The chain uses TRBV29-1 and TRBJ1-2; D remains ambiguous. Germline CDR1 SQVTM, CDR2 ANQGSEA. The CDR3 runs to 12 residues. V dropped 5 bases and J dropped 7 bases, with 14 bases sitting between them. The CDR3 loop reads CSVINWSPGYTF. In DNA form, the CDR3 reads TGCAGCGTTATTAACTGGTCCCCTGGCTACACCTTC.

The chain is built from TRBV18 and TRBJ1-3; the D gene is possibly TRBD1 (5 bases). Trimming left V 3 bases short and J 5 bases short, with 11 bases between. Germline-derived CDR1 and CDR2 are KGHSH and LQKENI. The CDR3 covers 14 residues. The CDR3 reads CASSPSGDRNTIYF. In DNA form, the CDR3 reads TGTGCCAGCTCACCCAGCGGGGACCGAAACACCATATATTTT.

The chain uses TRBV19 and TRBJ2-4; 9 bases fit TRBD1. The germline gives CDR1 LNHDA, CDR2 SQIVND (reference sequence). CDR3 size: 15 residues. After removal of 2 bases from V and 6 bases from J, the junction contained 5 bases not matched to a gene. CDR3 DNA: TGTGCCAGTAGTATACCCGGACAGGGGTCAAACATTCAGTACTTC. It is translated as CASSIPGQGSNIQYF.